This is a list of T cell receptor beta chains from one sample in a study of early T cells in non-severe SARS-CoV-2 infection. TCRdb called the 5' RACE reads again in MiXCR, with one record for every CDR3 protein. The sample holds roughly 28,000 distinct CDR3 sequences, less than 6.5% seen once. The sequencing sample was made of whole blood. Receptor source: an adult who was a healthcare worker with PCR-confirmed SARS-CoV-2 infection or an uninfected control (not recorded which). The CDR3 runs from the conserved cysteine through the conserved F or W. A D gene is named only where the DNA matches it firmly. For some rows the clone size is stated as once, few or many, or as a class when expanded; others skip it.

CDR3nt	CDR3aa	abundance	d_gene	j_gene	v_gene
TGTGCCAGCAGTTTTTGGGGGCCGGACACCGGGGAGCTGTTTTTT	CASSFWGPDTGELFF	.	.	TRBJ2-2	TRBV6-5
TGTGCCAGCAGTTACTCGAGGGATGGCCCCTACGAGCAGTACTTC	CASSYSRDGPYEQYF	many	.	TRBJ2-7	TRBV6-6
TGTGCCAGCAGTCATCAACTAGCGGGGGGTCGAGAGCAGTACTTC	CASSHQLAGGREQYF	many	TRBD2	TRBJ2-7	TRBV28
TGTGCCAGCAGCCGACCCCGCAACGGGTTTACCTACGAGCAGTACTTC	CASSRPRNGFTYEQYF	many	.	TRBJ2-7	TRBV3-1
TGTGCCAGCAGCTCTAGCGGACGCACAGATACGCAGTATTTT	CASSSSGRTDTQYF	many	TRBD2	TRBJ2-3	TRBV7-9
TGTGCCATCAGTGAGGGTCTAGCGGGAATCACCGGGGAGCTGTTTTTT	CAISEGLAGITGELFF	many	TRBD2	TRBJ2-2	TRBV10-3
TGTGCTAGTGGTTTGGACGGCAGGGACTATGGCTACACCTTC	CASGLDGRDYGYTF	many	.	TRBJ1-2	TRBV12-5
TGTGCCAGCAGTACCGCACCGATCACAGATACGCAGTATTTT	CASSTAPITDTQYF	few	.	TRBJ2-3	TRBV7-8
TGTGCCAGCAGTTACTCTGCGGGACTAGCGCCTAGCACAGATACGCAGTATTTT	CASSYSAGLAPSTDTQYF	many	TRBD2	TRBJ2-3	TRBV6-2/TRBV6-3
TGTGCCAGCAGCTTACTGTCGGGGGCCACTGAAGCTTTCTTT	CASSLLSGATEAFF	many	.	TRBJ1-1	TRBV7-2
TGTGCCAGCAGCCAACCCGTGACTAGCGGAACGAACAATGAGCAGTTCTTC	CASSQPVTSGTNNEQFF	many	TRBD2	TRBJ2-1	TRBV4-2
TGTGCCAGCAGGCGACTAGGGACTTCCTATGGCTACACCTTC	CASRRLGTSYGYTF	medium-sized	.	TRBJ1-2	TRBV12-3/TRBV12-4
TGTGCCAGCAGCCTGCCAGGGGCGGTTTACAATGAGCAGTTCTTC	CASSLPGAVYNEQFF	many	.	TRBJ2-1	TRBV7-9
TGTGCCAGCACTCTCCTAGGAGGGAGTGTGGGGGCCAACGTCCTGACTTTC	CASTLLGGSVGANVLTF	many	.	TRBJ2-6	TRBV28
TGTGCCACCAGCACAATCAACCTCTACGAGCAGTACTTC	CATSTINLYEQYF	many	.	TRBJ2-7	TRBV15
TGTGCCAGCAGTTTAAAAGGGCCGGGGGAGCTGTTTTTT	CASSLKGPGELFF	few	.	TRBJ2-2	TRBV12-3/TRBV12-4
TGTGCCAGCAGTTACTCTCCCGTAGGACTAAGTGAAGCTTTCTTT	CASSYSPVGLSEAFF	few	.	TRBJ1-1	TRBV6-5
TGTGCCAGCTCACCCCTCGTCCCGGGACTAGCGGGAGATGAGCAGTTCTTC	CASSPLVPGLAGDEQFF	many	TRBD2	TRBJ2-1	TRBV18
TGTGCCACCAGCAGATCGACAGGTAGCTATGGCTACACCTTC	CATSRSTGSYGYTF	many	.	TRBJ1-2	TRBV15
TGTGCCAGCAGCTTCACCCTAGCGGGAGCTTATGAGCAGTTCTTC	CASSFTLAGAYEQFF	once	TRBD2	TRBJ2-1	TRBV7-2
TGCGCCAGCAGCTTGCGGGACAGGGCCTACGAGCAGTACTTC	CASSLRDRAYEQYF	medium-sized	TRBD1	TRBJ2-7	TRBV5-1
TGTGCCAGCAGCTTGGGCCAGGGTATGGCGGGAGCTTTCTTT	CASSLGQGMAGAFF	many	.	TRBJ1-1	TRBV5-6
TGTGCCATCAGTAGCGGGAGCTCCTACAATGAGCAGTTCTTC	CAISSGSSYNEQFF	medium-sized	TRBD2	TRBJ2-1	TRBV10-3
TGTGCCAGTACCACAAGGGGACAGACCTCCGGGGAGCTGTTTTTT	CASTTRGQTSGELFF	many	TRBD1	TRBJ2-2	TRBV27
TGTGCCAGCTCACCACCGGCTAGCGGGAGCTACGAGCAGTACTTC	CASSPPASGSYEQYF	many	TRBD2	TRBJ2-7	TRBV18
TGTGCCAGCAGCCCCGACAGGGCTTATGGCTACACCTTC	CASSPDRAYGYTF	many	TRBD1	TRBJ1-2	TRBV12-3/TRBV12-4
TGTGCCAGCTCACCACCGGGACGGTCCCTCACAGATACGCAGTATTTT	CASSPPGRSLTDTQYF	many	.	TRBJ2-3	TRBV18
TGTGCCAGCAGCTCCCTAGCATGGGAGCAGTTCTTC	CASSSLAWEQFF	.	.	TRBJ2-1	TRBV7-9
TGCGCCAGCAGCTTGGAGGGGACAAGGAAAAAACTGTTTTTT	CASSLEGTRKKLFF	many	.	TRBJ1-4	TRBV5-1
TGCGCCAGCAGCCAGGGACTAGCAGGGGGTGAGCAGTTCTTC	CASSQGLAGGEQFF	few	TRBD2	TRBJ2-1	TRBV4-1
TGTGCCAGTAGAACCCCGGGGGATGATGAGCAGTTCTTC	CASRTPGDDEQFF	many	.	TRBJ2-1	TRBV19
TGTGCCAGTAGTAGCGACTACAGGAAGAGCGAAAAACTGTTTTTT	CASSSDYRKSEKLFF	.	.	TRBJ1-4	TRBV19
TGTGCCACCAGCAGAGAGCTTGACAGGGGCGGACCCTATGGCTACACCTTC	CATSRELDRGGPYGYTF	many	TRBD1	TRBJ1-2	TRBV15
TGTGCCAGCAGCCTCGGGACAGGGGCCAATCAGCCCCAGCATTTT	CASSLGTGANQPQHF	many	TRBD1	TRBJ1-5	TRBV11-2
TGTGCCAGCAGCCGAGGACTAGCGGGGGGAAATGAGCAGTTCTTC	CASSRGLAGGNEQFF	many	TRBD2	TRBJ2-1	TRBV3-1
TGCGCCAGCAGCCAAGATAGGAACAGAAATCAGCCCCAGCATTTT	CASSQDRNRNQPQHF	many	.	TRBJ1-5	TRBV4-1
TGTGCCAGTAGTCGGGACCGAATCGACGAGCAGTACTTC	CASSRDRIDEQYF	.	.	TRBJ2-7	TRBV19
TGTGCCAGCAGCTTATCCGGGACTAGCGTTAATGAGCAGTTCTTC	CASSLSGTSVNEQFF	few	TRBD2	TRBJ2-1	TRBV7-8
TGTGCCAGTAGTATTCGGCGACTAGCGCCCAATGAGCAGTTCTTC	CASSIRRLAPNEQFF	few	TRBD2	TRBJ2-1	TRBV19
TGCGCCAGCAGTGTTGATATTAACACCGGGGAGCTGTTTTTT	CASSVDINTGELFF	many	.	TRBJ2-2	TRBV10-1
TGCAGTGCTAGGACAGGGCCCGGAAACACCATATATTTT	CSARTGPGNTIYF	.	TRBD1	TRBJ1-3	TRBV20-1
TGTGCCAGCAGTCACGGGACGGACAATGAGCAGTTCTTC	CASSHGTDNEQFF	many	.	TRBJ2-1	TRBV6-6
TGTGCCAGCAGCTTGGCGGGAAGCACAGATACGCAGTATTTT	CASSLAGSTDTQYF	many	.	TRBJ2-3	TRBV7-3
TGTGCCAGCAGCCGATGGGATACCGCTCGGGCCAAAAACATTCAGTACTTC	CASSRWDTARAKNIQYF	.	.	TRBJ2-4	TRBV3-1
TGCGCCAGCAGTGGTGACAGCCAAGGGCCCATATATTTT	CASSGDSQGPIYF	medium-sized	.	TRBJ1-3	TRBV10-1
TGTGCCAGCAGTACCAGGGGTACCTACGAGCAGTACTTC	CASSTRGTYEQYF	many	.	TRBJ2-7	TRBV27